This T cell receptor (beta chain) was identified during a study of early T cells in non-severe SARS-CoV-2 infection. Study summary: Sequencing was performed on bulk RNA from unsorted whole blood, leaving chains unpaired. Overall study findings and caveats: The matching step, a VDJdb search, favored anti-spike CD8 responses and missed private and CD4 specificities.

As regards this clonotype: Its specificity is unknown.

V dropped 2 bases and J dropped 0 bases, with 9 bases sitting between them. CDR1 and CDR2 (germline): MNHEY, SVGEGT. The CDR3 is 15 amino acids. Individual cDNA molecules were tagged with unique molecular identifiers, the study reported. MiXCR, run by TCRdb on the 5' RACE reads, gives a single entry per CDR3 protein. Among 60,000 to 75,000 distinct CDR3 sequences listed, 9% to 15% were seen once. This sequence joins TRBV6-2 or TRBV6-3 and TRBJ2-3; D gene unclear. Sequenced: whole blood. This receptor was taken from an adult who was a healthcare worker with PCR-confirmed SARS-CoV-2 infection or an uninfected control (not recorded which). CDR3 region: CASSYATTSTDTQYF. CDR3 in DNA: TGTGCCAGCAGTTACGCCACTACTAGCACAGATACGCAGTATTTT.